Below, one TCR beta chain is given with its context. The sample comes from a study of technical replicates of blood from a few donors. Libraries were prepared by immunoSEQ multiplex PCR; TCRdb keeps only in-frame clonotypes and omits some of them. The sample holds 80,000 to 95,000 clones, 96% seen once. The V end was cut by 2 bases, the J end by 6 bases, with 14 bases between. Per the germline V gene, CDR1 is SGHTA and CDR2 is FQGNSA. The CDR3 covers 14 residues. This TCR came from a human donor in good health. The chain links TRBV7-2 to TRBJ2-7; D remains ambiguous. The sample consisted of T cells isolated from PBMCs. CDR3 in DNA: TGTGCCAGCAGCTTAAGAGATTACCTCCTCGAGCAGTACTTC. It codes for CASSLRDYLLEQYF.